This is a list of T cell receptor beta chains from one sample in a study of blood T cell repertoires in COVID-19. Assay used: immunoSEQ multiplex PCR; TCRdb lists only in-frame clones, some missing. This repertoire shows around 140,000 clones, under 90% found once; its top ten account for about 8.4%. The sample taken for sequencing was peripheral blood. The receptors stem from a woman between 55 and 75 years old with active or convalescent COVID-19. CDR3s include the opening cysteine and the closing phenylalanine or tryptophan. D genes are given only for firm matches. Size is omitted from some rows. Given values are once, few, many or a class for expanded clones.

TRBV3-1/TRBV3-2	.	TRBJ2-1	TRBD1	TGTGCCAGCAGCCAAGATGGGACAGGGGGTAGGGGTGAGCAGTTCTTC	CASSQDGTGGRGEQFF
TRBV28	.	TRBJ2-2	.	TGTGCCAGCAGTTACCGGGGGAACACCGGGGAGCTGTTTTTT	CASSYRGNTGELFF
TRBV3-1/TRBV3-2	.	TRBJ2-5	.	TGTGCCAGCAGCCCCCCCGGGGGAACAATCCAAGAGACCCAGTACTTC	CASSPPGGTIQETQYF
TRBV28	.	TRBJ1-2	.	TGTGCCAGCAGCCTTCACAGGGTAGAATACGGCTACACCTTC	CASSLHRVEYGYTF
TRBV3-1/TRBV3-2	once	TRBJ1-4	TRBD1	TGTGCCAGCAGCCACCGGACAGGAAATTCGGAAAAACTGTTTTTT	CASSHRTGNSEKLFF
TRBV27	.	TRBJ2-3	.	TGTGCCAGCAGTTCGCCCCCGGGACGCAAACTAGGAGGGGAGACAGATACGCAGTATTTT	CASSSPPGRKLGGETDTQYF
TRBV28	once	TRBJ1-5	.	TGTGCCAGCAGAATAGGGGGTACTCAGCCCCAGCATTTT	CASRIGGTQPQHF
TRBV7-2	.	TRBJ1-5	.	TGTGCCAGCAGCTTATACGGTTCCTTCGATCAGCCCCAGCATTTT	CASSLYGSFDQPQHF
TRBV20-1	once	TRBJ2-5	.	TGCAGTGCTATTAAATCGGAGACCCAGTACTTC	CSAIKSETQYF
TRBV29-1	once	TRBJ1-6	.	TGCAGCGCCCGCCGAGGGATTAATTCACCCCTCCACTTT	CSARRGINSPLHF
TRBV28	.	TRBJ1-2	.	TGTGCCAGCAGTTTATCTTGGGGGCTAGATGGCTACACCTTC	CASSLSWGLDGYTF
TRBV7-9	.	TRBJ1-2	.	TGTGCCAGCAGCTTAGATAGCATTGGGACATCTAACTATGGCTACACCTTC	CASSLDSIGTSNYGYTF
TRBV5-5	.	TRBJ1-1	.	TGTGCCAGCAGCTTGAAGGTAGTAGGGGGGGCCACTGAAGCTTTCTTT	CASSLKVVGGATEAFF
TRBV5-1	.	TRBJ2-1	.	TGCGCCAGCAGATCGACAGGCCAATTAAATGAGCAGTTCTTC	CASRSTGQLNEQFF
TRBV10-2	.	TRBJ1-3	TRBD1	TGCGCCAGCACCCCGGGACAGAGGAACACCATATATTTT	CASTPGQRNTIYF
TRBV28	.	TRBJ1-2	TRBD1	TGTGCCAGCAGTTTAAAGGGGGCTGGTGGCTACACCTTC	CASSLKGAGGYTF
TRBV7-2	.	TRBJ1-2	.	TGTGCCAGCAGCAAGAGAACGAAAACCTCTAACTATGGCTACACCTTC	CASSKRTKTSNYGYTF
TRBV5-6	.	TRBJ1-1	.	TGTGCCAGCAGCTTGGCTCTAGGGAACACTGAAGCTTTCTTT	CASSLALGNTEAFF
TRBV5-6	.	TRBJ2-3	TRBD1	TGTGCCAGCAGCTGGAGACAGGGGACAGATACGCAGTATTTT	CASSWRQGTDTQYF
TRBV2	.	TRBJ1-5	.	TGTGCCAGCAGTGACAGCCCGGGGCAGCCCCAGCATTTT	CASSDSPGQPQHF
TRBV28	.	TRBJ2-1	TRBD2	TGTGCCAGCAGCCTAGCGGGGAGCTCCTACAATGAGCAGTTCTTC	CASSLAGSSYNEQFF
TRBV6-1	few	TRBJ1-6	.	TGTGCCAGCAGTGATGATGGGGCGGGGTCACCCCTCCACTTT	CASSDDGAGSPLHF
TRBV7-9	.	TRBJ1-2	.	TGTGCCAGCAGCTCGCCTTTAGGACTAGACTATGGCTACACCTTC	CASSSPLGLDYGYTF
TRBV24-1	.	TRBJ1-5	.	TGTGCCACCAGTGATTTTGCGTACAATCAGCCCCAGCATTTT	CATSDFAYNQPQHF
TRBV5-4	.	TRBJ2-3	TRBD1	TGTGCCAGCAGCACCGACAGGGGGCGAGATACGCAGTATTTT	CASSTDRGRDTQYF